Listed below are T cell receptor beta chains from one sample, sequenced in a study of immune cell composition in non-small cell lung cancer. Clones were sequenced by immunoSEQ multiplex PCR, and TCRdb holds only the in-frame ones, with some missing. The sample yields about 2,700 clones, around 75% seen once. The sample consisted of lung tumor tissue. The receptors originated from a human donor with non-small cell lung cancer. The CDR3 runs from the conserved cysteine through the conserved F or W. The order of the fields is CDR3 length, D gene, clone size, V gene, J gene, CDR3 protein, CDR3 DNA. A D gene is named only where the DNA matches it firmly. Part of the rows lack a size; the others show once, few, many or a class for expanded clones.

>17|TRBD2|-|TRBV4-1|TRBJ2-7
CASSHATTSGASYEQYF
TGCGCCAGCAGCCATGCCACGACTAGCGGGGCCTCCTACGAGCAGTACTTC
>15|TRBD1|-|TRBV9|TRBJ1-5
CASSVIGTANQPQHF
TGTGCCAGCAGCGTAATCGGGACAGCGAATCAGCCCCAGCATTTT
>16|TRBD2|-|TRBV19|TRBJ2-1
CASSTRLAGGWDEQFF
TGTGCCAGTAGTACTAGACTAGCGGGAGGGTGGGATGAGCAGTTCTTC
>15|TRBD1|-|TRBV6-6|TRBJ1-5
CASSGNRGQNQPQHF
TGTGCCAGCAGTGGGAACAGGGGGCAGAATCAGCCCCAGCATTTT
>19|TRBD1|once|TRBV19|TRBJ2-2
CATCLRYLSETGVPGELFF
TGTGCCACTTGCCTCCGGTACCTCTCAGAGACAGGGGTCCCCGGGGAGCTGTTTTTT
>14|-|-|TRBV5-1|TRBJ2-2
CASSFERNTGELFF
TGCGCCAGCAGCTTTGAGAGGAACACCGGGGAGCTGTTTTTT
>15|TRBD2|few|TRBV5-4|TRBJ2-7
CASSPSSGIGYEQYF
TGTGCCAGCAGCCCGTCTAGCGGGATCGGCTACGAGCAGTACTTC
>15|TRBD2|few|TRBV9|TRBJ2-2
CASSPSGGGSGELFF
TGTGCCAGCAGCCCAAGCGGGGGGGGGTCTGGGGAGCTGTTTTTT
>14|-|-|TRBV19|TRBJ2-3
CASRKGLGTDTQYF
TGTGCCAGTAGAAAAGGACTGGGGACAGATACGCAGTATTTT
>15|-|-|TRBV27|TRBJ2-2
CASSLGRTNTGELFF
TGTGCCAGCAGTTTAGGGCGAACGAACACCGGGGAGCTGTTTTTT
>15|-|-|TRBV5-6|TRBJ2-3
CASSLQGGGPVGQYF
TGTGCCAGCAGCTTGCAGGGTGGGGGCCCCGTCGGTCAGTATTTT
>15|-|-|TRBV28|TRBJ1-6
CASSLTGYYNSPLHF
TGTGCCAGCAGTTTAACCGGTTACTATAATTCACCCCTCCACTTT
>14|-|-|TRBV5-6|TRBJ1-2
CASTPMVGAEGYTF
TGTGCCAGCACCCCCATGGTAGGGGCAGAAGGCTACACCTTC
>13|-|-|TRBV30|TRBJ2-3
CAWSPTGTDTQYF
TGTGCCTGGAGTCCTACGGGCACAGATACGCAGTATTTT
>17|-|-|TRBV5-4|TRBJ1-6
CASRSGTQGSYNSPLHF
TGTGCCAGCAGGTCCGGGACACAAGGATCCTATAATTCACCCCTCCACTTT
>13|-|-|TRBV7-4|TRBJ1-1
CASTYNERLEAFF
TGTGCCAGCACCTACAACGAGCGTCTTGAAGCTTTCTTT
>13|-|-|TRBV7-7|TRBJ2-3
CASSLAEGDTQYF
TGTGCCAGCAGCTTAGCGGAGGGAGATACGCAGTATTTT
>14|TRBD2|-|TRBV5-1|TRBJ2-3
CASSLAGGADTQYF
TGCGCCAGCAGCTTAGCGGGGGGCGCAGATACGCAGTATTTT
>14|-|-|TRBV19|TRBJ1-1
CASRTDRTVGEAFF
TGTGCCAGTAGAACCGACCGGACAGTTGGCGAAGCTTTCTTT
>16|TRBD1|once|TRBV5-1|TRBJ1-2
CASSLRPGQGTGGYTF
TGCGCCAGCAGCTTGCGTCCGGGACAGGGGACCGGCGGCTACACCTTC
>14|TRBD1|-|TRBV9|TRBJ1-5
CASSVGTVNQPQHF
TGTGCCAGCAGCGTCGGGACAGTGAATCAGCCCCAGCATTTT
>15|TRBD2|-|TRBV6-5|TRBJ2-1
CASRRALAGSNEQFF
TGTGCCAGCAGGAGGGCACTAGCGGGGTCCAATGAGCAGTTCTTC
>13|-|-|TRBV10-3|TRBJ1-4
CAIRREANEKLFF
TGTGCCATCAGGAGGGAGGCTAATGAAAAACTGTTTTTT
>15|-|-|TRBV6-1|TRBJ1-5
CASSDSGIGNQPQHF
TGTGCCAGCAGTGACAGCGGGATCGGCAATCAGCCCCAGCATTTT
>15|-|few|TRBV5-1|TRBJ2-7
CASSDQRTASYEQYF
TGCGCCAGCAGCGACCAAAGGACAGCCTCCTACGAGCAGTACTTC
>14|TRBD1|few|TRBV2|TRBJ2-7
CASKTTGGSGEQYF
TGTGCCAGCAAGACCACAGGGGGGTCCGGCGAGCAGTACTTC
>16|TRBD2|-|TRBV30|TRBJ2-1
CAWSAGTSGRFGEQFF
TGTGCCTGGAGTGCCGGGACTAGCGGGAGGTTCGGTGAGCAGTTCTTC
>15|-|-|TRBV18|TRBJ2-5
CASSPASSGQETQYF
TGTGCCAGCTCACCGGCTAGTTCCGGGCAAGAGACCCAGTACTTC
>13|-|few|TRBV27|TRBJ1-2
CASSWGANYGYTF
TGTGCCAGCAGTTGGGGAGCTAACTATGGCTACACCTTC
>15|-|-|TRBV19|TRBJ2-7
CASSSRGRDRFEQYF
TGTGCCAGTAGTTCTAGGGGCCGCGACCGTTTCGAGCAGTACTTC
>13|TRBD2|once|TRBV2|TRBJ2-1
CASKGLDHNEQFF
TGTGCCAGCAAAGGACTAGACCACAATGAGCAGTTCTTC
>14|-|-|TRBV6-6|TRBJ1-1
CASSYPPTVTEAFF
TGTGCCAGCAGTTACCCCCCCACAGTCACTGAAGCTTTCTTT
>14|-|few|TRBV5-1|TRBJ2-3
CASSLVEGANTQYF
TGCGCCAGCAGCTTGGTGGAGGGGGCGAATACGCAGTATTTT
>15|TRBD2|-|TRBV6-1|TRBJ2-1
CASKGGGRTYNEQFF
TGTGCCAGCAAAGGCGGGGGGCGTACCTACAATGAGCAGTTCTTC
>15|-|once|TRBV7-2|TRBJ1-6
CASSPLSGNNSPLHF
TGTGCCAGCAGCCCCCTTTCAGGGAACAATTCACCCCTCCACTTT
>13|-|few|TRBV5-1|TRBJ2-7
CASSLEQTYGQYF
TGCGCCAGCAGCTTGGAACAGACCTACGGGCAGTACTTC
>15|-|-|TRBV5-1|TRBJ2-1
CASRTEGPPHNEQFF
TGCGCCAGCAGAACGGAGGGTCCCCCCCACAATGAGCAGTTCTTC
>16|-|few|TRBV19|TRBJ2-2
CASSIRSRPGTGELFF
TGTGCCAGTAGTATTAGGAGCCGCCCTGGGACCGGGGAGCTGTTTTTT
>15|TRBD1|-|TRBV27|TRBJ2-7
CASSSPTGGLHEQYF
TGTGCCAGCAGTTCCCCGACAGGGGGACTCCACGAGCAGTACTTC
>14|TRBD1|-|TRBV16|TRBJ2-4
CASSLRQGWNIQYF
TGTGCCAGCAGCCTAAGACAGGGGTGGAACATTCAGTACTTC
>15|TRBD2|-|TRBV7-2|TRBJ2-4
CASSRPPGTTNIQYF
TGTGCCAGCAGCCGACCCCCTGGGACTACAAACATTCAGTACTTC
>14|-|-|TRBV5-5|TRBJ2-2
CASSFGVSTGELFF
TGTGCCAGCAGCTTTGGAGTTTCCACCGGGGAGCTGTTTTTT
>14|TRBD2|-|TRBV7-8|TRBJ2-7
CASGDSGSSYEQYF
TGTGCCAGCGGCGATAGCGGGAGCTCCTACGAGCAGTACTTC
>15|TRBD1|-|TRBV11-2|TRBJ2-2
CASRIPGGATGELFF
TGTGCCAGCAGAATACCAGGGGGCGCGACCGGGGAGCTGTTTTTT
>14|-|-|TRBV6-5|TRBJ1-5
CASSYGQRNQPQHF
TGTGCCAGCAGTTACGGACAGAGGAATCAGCCCCAGCATTTT
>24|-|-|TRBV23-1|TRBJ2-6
CASSQSGLGDSCHRPRTGANVLTF
TGCGCCAGCAGTCAATCTGGGTTGGGGGACTCGTGCCATCGACCCCGTACTGGGGCCAACGTCCTGACTTTC
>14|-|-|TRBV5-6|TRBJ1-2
CASSLRLENYGYTF
TGTGCCAGCAGCTTGCGCCTAGAGAACTATGGCTACACCTTC
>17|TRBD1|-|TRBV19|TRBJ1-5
CASIGDRGIWGNQPQHF
TGTGCCAGTATAGGAGACAGGGGGATTTGGGGCAATCAGCCCCAGCATTTT
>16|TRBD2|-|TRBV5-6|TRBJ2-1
CASSSTTSGRAHEQFF
TGTGCCAGCAGCTCCACGACTAGCGGGAGGGCCCATGAGCAGTTCTTC
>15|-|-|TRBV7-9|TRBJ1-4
CASSPEGGSGKKLFF
TGTGCCAGCAGCCCCGAAGGGGGAAGCGGAAAAAAACTGTTTTTT
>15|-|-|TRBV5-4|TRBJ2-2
CASSLGGSFPGELFF
TGTGCCAGCAGCTTGGGCGGTAGTTTCCCCGGGGAGCTGTTTTTT
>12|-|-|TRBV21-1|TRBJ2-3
CASSKVADTQYF
TGTGCCAGCAGCAAAGTAGCGGATACGCAGTATTTT